The 30 T cell receptor beta chains reported below all come from one sample, sequenced in a study of T-cell reconstitution after alpha-beta-depleted transplantation in children. Molecular barcoding with unique molecular identifiers was used for the TCRbeta library. One entry per CDR3 protein results from TCRdb running MiXCR on the PCR reads. The table lists hundreds of thousands of distinct CDR3 sequences, 10% of them singletons, with 7.5% in the top ten. The sample here was PBMCs, taken before TCRalphabeta/CD19-depleted stem cell transplant. The receptors stem from a boy under three years old with acute myeloid leukemia, due to receive a stem cell transplant.

This clonotype was observed many times. The CDR3 region has the DNA TGTGCCAGCAGTTACTCAGGGACAGGGAGTAACGAGCAGTACTTC. Amino acid sequence: CASSYSGTGSNEQYF. V usage is TRBV6-5 and J usage is TRBJ2-7; TRBD1 agrees at 9 bases. Losses at the gene ends were 0 bases for V and 5 bases for J; bases not matched to a gene: 5. Germline-derived CDR1 and CDR2 are MNHEY and SVGAGI. This CDR3 region has 15 residues.

Only a few counts were recorded for this clonotype. The V gene is TRBV5-1, the J gene TRBJ2-2; D perhaps matches TRBD1 (6 bases). Per germline, CDR1 SGHRS and CDR2 YFSETQ. V shed 0 bases and J shed 3 bases, with 12 bases lying between them. The CDR3 is made up of 16 amino acids. For the CDR3, the DNA is TGCGCCAGCAGCTTGGACAGGGTAGGGGACACCGGGGAGCTGTTTTTT. Amino acids: CASSLDRVGDTGELFF.

This clonotype was recorded at least ten times. The chain couples TRBV9 to TRBJ2-2; 8 bases agree with TRBD2. With 4 bases clipped from V and 0 bases from J, the junction kept 11 bases outside the gene matches. This CDR3 has 18 residues. Germline CDR1 SGDLS, CDR2 YYNGEE. This chain's CDR3 is CASSFSESGGSNTGELFF. The CDR3 nucleotides read TGTGCCAGCAGCTTCTCGGAGAGCGGGGGTTCGAACACCGGGGAGCTGTTTTTT.

This clonotype was recorded at least ten times. The chain links TRBV12-3 or TRBV12-4 to TRBJ2-1; 10 bases match TRBD2. With V trimmed by 9 bases and J by 7 bases, 9 bases remained unmatched. This CDR3 region has 14 residues. In DNA form, the CDR3 reads TGTGCCAGTTCGGGACTAGCGATGGGGAATGAGCAGTTCTTC. It specifies CASSGLAMGNEQFF.

This clonotype was seen ten or more times. The chain carries TRBV12-3 or TRBV12-4 and TRBJ2-3, with D maybe TRBD2 (5 bases). The V end lost 5 bases, the J end lost 1 base, and 13 bases lay between the germline ends. There are 15 residues in the CDR3. The CDR3 loop is CASSPLRDGTDTQYF. CDR3 in DNA: TGTGCCAGCAGTCCCCTCCGGGATGGCACAGATACGCAGTATTTT.

The sample holds many counts of this clonotype. The genes are TRBV27 and TRBJ1-6; TRBD1 matches 8 bases. The CDR3 extends over 14 amino acids. In germline, CDR1 is MNHEY, CDR2 SMNVEV (reference sequence). The V segment lost 3 bases and the J segment 6 bases; nucleotides outside the gene matches: 1. The CDR3 sequence: CASSLDRANSPLHF. The CDR3 coding sequence is TGTGCCAGCAGTTTGGACAGGGCTAATTCACCCCTCCACTTT.

This clonotype was picked up many times. This chain links TRBV6-5 with TRBJ2-5, with TRBD1 as a possible D gene (5 bases). Trimming left V 2 bases short and J 5 bases short, with 12 bases between. This CDR3 is 14 amino acids long. Germline V gene lookup returns CDR1 MNHEY and CDR2 SVGAGI. As DNA, the CDR3 is TGTGCCAGCAGTTACCGGACATTGGGGGAGACCCAGTACTTC. It specifies CASSYRTLGETQYF.

Many counts were recorded for this clonotype. The chain recombines TRBV28 with TRBJ2-1; TRBD1 might be the D (5 bases). V shed 5 bases and J shed 4 bases, with 9 bases lying between them. Germline assignment: CDR1 MDHEN and CDR2 SYDVKM. CDR3 length equals 13 residues. CDR3 sequence: CASSLTVYNEQFF. The CDR3 bases are TGTGCCAGCAGTCTGACAGTTTACAATGAGCAGTTCTTC.

This clonotype was counted ten times or more. The rearrangement joins TRBV20-1 to TRBJ2-3, with 9 nucleotides matching TRBD2. V gave up 3 bases and J gave up 1 base; unmatched junction bases: 2. The CDR3 is made up of 14 amino acids. CDR1 and CDR2 (germline): DFQATT, SNEGSKA (reference sequence). In nucleotides, the CDR3 is TGCAGTGCTAGCAGACTAGCGGGCACAGATACGCAGTATTTT. Its translation is CSASRLAGTDTQYF.

In its sample, this clonotype was seen many times. The rearrangement links TRBV10-3 to TRBJ2-1; 11 nucleotides line up with TRBD1. Germline CDR1 reads ENHRY; CDR2 reads SYGVKD. The CDR3 loop spans 17 amino acids. Trimming cost V 2 bases and J 2 bases; bases outside gene matches: 5. The CDR3 DNA is TGTGCCATCAGTGAGGGACAGGGGGCAATCCCCTACAATGAGCAGTTCTTC. Protein: CAISEGQGAIPYNEQFF.

This clonotype was seen ten or more times. The chain couples TRBV28 to TRBJ2-3; 9 nucleotides match TRBD2. In germline, CDR1 is MDHEN, CDR2 SYDVKM. The CDR3 covers 16 residues. After removal of 2 bases from V and 1 base from J, the junction contained 4 bases not matched to a gene. The CDR3 DNA sequence: TGTGCCAGCAGTTTAGCCCTAGCGGGGCGCACAGATACGCAGTATTTT. It yields the protein CASSLALAGRTDTQYF. Looking up the rest from reference TRBV28 and TRBJ2-3 gives the full variable domain: DVKVTQSSRYLVKRTGEKVFLECVQDMDHENMFWYRQDPGLGLRLIYFSYDVKMKEKGDIPEGYSVSREKKERFSLILESASTNQTSMYLCASSLALAGRTDTQYFGPGTRLTVL.

At least ten counts were recorded for this clonotype. This chain uses TRBV12-3 or TRBV12-4 with TRBJ2-1; TRBD2 matches 10 bases. The CDR3 has 17 residues. J lost 5 bases, V lost 6 bases, and 13 bases had no gene match. CDR3 nucleotide sequence: TGTGCCAGCAGACAAGCGGGAGGGCGGGTCTTTCACAATGAGCAGTTCTTC. It is translated as CASRQAGGRVFHNEQFF.

The CDR3 here is CASSNTGRDAFF. Here the CDR3 DNA reads TGTGCCAGCAGCAATACAGGGAGGGATGCTTTCTTT. This chain joins TRBV9 and TRBJ1-1; perhaps TRBD1 as D (6 bases). CDR1 and CDR2 (germline): SGDLS, YYNGEE. This CDR3 has 12 amino acids. Trimming left V 4 bases short and J 11 bases short, with 15 bases between.

This chain joins TRBV12-3 or TRBV12-4 and TRBJ1-1; perhaps TRBD1 as D (5 bases). The CDR3 sequence is 13 residues long. Trimming cost V 7 bases and J 0 bases, with 9 bases left between them. CDR3 DNA sequence: TGTGCCAGCAACCAGGGTGTGAACACTGAAGCTTTCTTT. As protein: CASNQGVNTEAFF.

This clonotype has ten or more counts. The chain couples TRBV20-1 to TRBJ2-5, with 10 bases fitting TRBD2. Germline CDR1 reads DFQATT; CDR2 reads SNEGSKA (reference sequence). This CDR3 contains 14 residues. CDR3 region: CSQAAGGPGETQYF. CDR3 DNA sequence: TGCAGCCAGGCAGCGGGGGGGCCTGGGGAGACCCAGTACTTC.

As for this clonotype: It may be a read error: a sequence one base away is much more abundant. The chain has TRBV6-1 and TRBJ1-1; 8 bases are a match to TRBD1. CDR3 length: 15 amino acids. The germline V gene encodes CDR1 MNHNS and CDR2 SASEGT. CDR3 DNA: TGTGTCAGCAGTGAAGTCAGGGGGCAGGACACTGAAGCTTTCTTT. This translates into CVSSEVRGQDTEAFF.

The genes are TRBV7-8 and TRBJ2-3; 10 bases are a match to TRBD1. There are 17 residues in the CDR3. Trimming took 5 bases from V and 3 from J; bases not matched to a gene: 11. The V gene's germline CDR1 is SGHVS and CDR2 FQNEAQ. The CDR3 protein is CASSTHRDRGGTDTQYF. CDR3 coding DNA: TGTGCCAGCAGCACCCACCGGGACAGGGGAGGTACAGATACGCAGTATTTT.

This clonotype was detected only a few times. V and J are TRBV5-1 and TRBJ1-3; 8 bases line up with TRBD1. The CDR3 has 14 amino acids. The V segment lost 0 bases and the J segment 8 bases; nucleotides outside the gene matches: 4. Per germline, CDR1 SGHRS and CDR2 YFSETQ. CDR3 sequence reads: CASSLAGGEDTIYF. The CDR3 DNA follows: TGCGCCAGCAGCTTGGCAGGGGGCGAAGACACCATATATTTT.

This clonotype was seen ten or more times. The chain joins TRBV7-8 to TRBJ2-7, with 7 bases matching TRBD2. CDR3 length: 15 residues. The germline V gene encodes CDR1 SGHVS and CDR2 FQNEAQ. J was trimmed by 3 bases and V by 3 bases; bases with no gene match: 8. The chain's CDR3 is CASSLTSGAYYEQYF. CDR3 DNA: TGTGCCAGCAGCTTGACAAGCGGGGCCTACTACGAGCAGTACTTC.

This rearrangement joins TRBV20-1 to TRBJ2-1, with 12 bases matching TRBD2. The CDR3 loop spans 14 amino acids. Germline V lookup: CDR1 DFQATT, CDR2 SNEGSKA (reference sequence). The ends lost 1 base at V and 8 bases at J; junction bases unmatched: 3. DNA for the CDR3: TGCAGTGCTAGAGGACTAGCGGGAGTTTATGAGCAGTTCTTC. This sequence encodes CSARGLAGVYEQFF.

In this sample, this clonotype turned up many times. This chain connects TRBV4-3 to TRBJ1-2; D ambiguous. V shed 0 bases and J shed 2 bases, with 22 bases lying between them. Germline V gene sequence: CDR1 LGHNA, CDR2 YSLEER. The length of the CDR3 is 19 residues. For the CDR3, the DNA is TGCGCCAGCAGCCAAGATCATGGCTTTACGATCGGCTACAACTATGGCTACACCTTC. This gives the protein CASSQDHGFTIGYNYGYTF.

In its sample, this clonotype was seen many times. The chain joins TRBV20-1 to TRBJ2-4; 8 positions agree with TRBD1. This CDR3 region has 16 residues. Germline V gives CDR1 DFQATT, CDR2 SNEGSKA (reference sequence). V was clipped by 0 bases and J by 1 base; unmatched bases: 5. DNA of the CDR3: TGCAGTGCTAGAGATCAGGACAGGGCGGCCAAAAACATTCAGTACTTC. Its protein product is CSARDQDRAAKNIQYF.

Regarding this clonotype: One junction end disagrees with the germline gene, perhaps due to a read error. The rearrangement uses TRBV20-1 and TRBJ2-1; 8 bases fit TRBD2. Germline V gives CDR1 DFQATT, CDR2 SNEGSKA (reference sequence). The CDR3 covers 14 residues. The CDR3 is CSARRAGEGNGQFF. As DNA, the CDR3 is TGCAGTGCTAGGAGAGCGGGGGAGGGCAATGGGCAGTTCTTC.

This clonotype was seen ten or more times. The V gene is TRBV12-3 or TRBV12-4, the J gene TRBJ2-5, with 7 bases matching TRBD2. The V and J ends lost 0 bases and 1 base, in that order; junction bases with no gene match: 8. This CDR3 contains 17 residues. The CDR3 bases are TGTGCCAGCAGTTTAGCGGTCCGGGGGGAGACCCAAGAGACCCAGTACTTC. This sequence encodes CASSLAVRGETQETQYF.

Turning to this clonotype: One base away lies a much larger clone, so this may be a sequencing read error. The rearrangement uses TRBV12-3 or TRBV12-4 and TRBJ2-7; D not certain. The CDR3 runs 12 residues. The CDR3 nucleotides read TGTGCCATTTGCGAGTGCCTCTACGAGCAGTGCTTC. Translated, it gives CAICECLYEQCF.

This clonotype was recorded many times. V gene TRBV10-3 combines with J gene TRBJ2-1; D unresolved. V gave up 10 bases and J gave up 5 bases, with 15 bases separating them. Germline CDR1 ENHRY, CDR2 SYGVKD. The CDR3 has 13 amino acids. CDR3 in amino acids: CATGPSADNEQFF. The CDR3 nucleotides are TGTGCCACCGGGCCCTCGGCAGACAATGAGCAGTTCTTC.

This clonotype appeared many times. V and J are TRBV29-1 and TRBJ2-7; 9 nucleotides agree with TRBD1. Germline CDR1 and CDR2: SQVTM and ANQGSEA. The CDR3 covers 14 residues. V trimming: 1 base; J trimming: 11 bases; junction bases outside the gene matches: 12. CDR3 DNA sequence: TGCAGCGTTGAAGGCCTGCCGGGACAGGGAATTAAGTACTTC. This codes for CSVEGLPGQGIKYF.

J is TRBJ2-1 and V is TRBV2, with D tentatively TRBD2 (5 bases). From germline, CDR1 is SNHLY and CDR2 FYNNEI. The V gene lost 11 bases and the J gene lost 5 bases, with 31 bases spanning the gap. CDR3 length equals 18 residues. In DNA, the CDR3 is TGTGCCTTCTGTTTCCGGGTCGTGACTATACAACTTGACAATGAGCAGTTCTTC. Protein product: CAFCFRVVTIQLDNEQFF.

This clonotype was seen repeatedly, ten times or more. V usage is TRBV6-1 and J usage is TRBJ2-7; TRBD1 agrees at 8 bases. Trimming took 6 bases from V and 0 from J; bases not matched to a gene: 10. CDR3 length: 16 residues. Per germline, CDR1 MNHNS and CDR2 SASEGT. CDR3 residues: CASRASGTGLSYEQYF. The DNA of the CDR3 is TGTGCCAGCAGAGCGTCCGGGACAGGCCTCTCCTACGAGCAGTACTTC.

At least ten counts were recorded for this clonotype. V and J are TRBV29-1 and TRBJ1-2; maybe TRBD1 (5 bases). The germline V and J ends were trimmed by 5 bases and 4 bases, with 20 bases remaining between them. Germline CDR1 SQVTM, CDR2 ANQGSEA. This CDR3 is built from 15 residues. The DNA of the CDR3 is TGCAGCGTTAGTATAAGACAGCGGTTTTTCTATGGCTACACCTTC. Its translation: CSVSIRQRFFYGYTF.